One sample yielded the 28 T cell receptor beta chains listed below, sequenced in a study of immune cell composition in non-small cell lung cancer. Libraries were prepared by immunoSEQ multiplex PCR; TCRdb keeps only in-frame clonotypes and omits some of them. The table has 11,000 to 15,000 clones, roughly 80% seen once; the top ten hold around 10%. The sequencing sample was made of lung tumor tissue. Receptors were obtained from a human donor with non-small cell lung cancer.

The chain uses TRBV4-3 and TRBJ2-1; D unresolved. The ends were cut back, 0 bases at V and 0 bases at J, with 15 bases in the middle. The CDR3 totals 18 residues. CDR1 LGHNA and CDR2 YSLEER come from the germline V gene. In DNA form, the CDR3 reads TGCGCCAGCAGCCAAGATCTAATTGGTTTCAGCTCCTACAATGAGCAGTTCTTC. Translated: CASSQDLIGFSSYNEQFF.

This clone is a singleton in its sample. This chain joins TRBV7-2 and TRBJ2-2, with 7 bases fitting TRBD2. The CDR3 has 16 amino acids. CDR1 is SGHTA, CDR2 FQGNSA, per germline. With 5 bases clipped from V and 1 base from J, the junction kept 7 bases outside the gene matches. CDR3 coding DNA: TGTGCCAGCAGCGACTTCCTAGCGGTGAACACCGGGGAGCTGTTTTTT. It specifies CASSDFLAVNTGELFF.

The rearrangement uses TRBV7-9 and TRBJ2-7; 10 bases line up with TRBD2. V trimming: 2 bases; J trimming: 5 bases; junction bases outside the gene matches: 15. Looked up from germline, CDR1 is SEHNR and CDR2 is FQNEAQ (reference sequence). This CDR3 spans 18 amino acids. The CDR3 protein is CASSLSSLSSGSTHEQYF. Here the CDR3 DNA reads TGTGCCAGCAGCTTAAGTTCCCTTTCTAGCGGGAGTACCCACGAGCAGTACTTC.

The chain joins TRBV5-1 to TRBJ1-3; D gene ambiguous. Germline CDR1 and CDR2: SGHRS and YFSETQ. This CDR3 is built from 12 residues. Trimming took 4 bases from V and 14 from J, leaving 16 bases between them. CDR3 coding DNA: TGCGCCAGCAGCGTTAGCTCAGGACCCCTATATTTT. Protein: CASSVSSGPLYF.

This rearrangement joins TRBV28 to TRBJ2-7, with TRBD1 identical over 8 bases. The CDR3 is 18 amino acids. Losses at the gene ends were 5 bases for V and 0 bases for J; bases not matched to a gene: 15. The germline gives CDR1 MDHEN, CDR2 SYDVKM. The CDR3, as DNA: TGTGCCAGCAGTGTCGCAGGGGGCTTGATAGCGGACTCCTACGAGCAGTACTTC. Protein sequence: CASSVAGGLIADSYEQYF.

The chain carries TRBV5-6 and TRBJ2-7; D tentatively fits TRBD1 or TRBD2 (5 bases each). Germline-derived CDR1 and CDR2 are SGHDT and YYEEEE. Trimming took 2 bases from V and 3 from J, leaving 12 bases between them. The CDR3 loop spans 14 amino acids. CDR3 in DNA: TGTGCCAGCAGCTTTATCGGGGCTGACTACGAGCAGTACTTC. Translation gives CASSFIGADYEQYF.

This sequence joins TRBV18 and TRBJ2-3, with D unresolved. With 3 bases removed from V and 0 bases from J, the gap between germline ends came to 1 base. The CDR3 loop spans 12 amino acids. Germline assignment: CDR1 KGHSH and CDR2 LQKENI. CDR3 protein: CASSPSTDTQYF. The CDR3 DNA reads as TGTGCCAGCTCACCTAGCACAGATACGCAGTATTTT.

This clone is labeled as medium-sized. This chain links TRBV7-3 with TRBJ2-1, with D unresolved. V lost 2 bases to trimming and J lost 6 bases, with 8 bases between them. Germline CDR1 reads SGHTA; CDR2 reads FQGTGA. This CDR3 spans 13 amino acids. The CDR3 loop reads CASSLGSRNEQFF. The CDR3 coding sequence is TGTGCCAGCAGCTTAGGTTCCCGCAATGAGCAGTTCTTC.

The V gene is TRBV4-3, the J gene TRBJ2-1; 11 positions match TRBD2. Losses at the gene ends were 1 base for V and 4 bases for J; bases not matched to a gene: 12. CDR3 length equals 19 residues. CDR1 LGHNA and CDR2 YSLEER come from the germline V gene. The CDR3 DNA sequence: TGCGCCAGCAGCCAAGGCCTCCTAGCGGGAGGCATCTCATACAATGAGCAGTTCTTC. Its protein is CASSQGLLAGGISYNEQFF.

V usage is TRBV30 and J usage is TRBJ2-7, with D unresolved. CDR3 size: 12 residues. Germline V gives CDR1 GTSNPN, CDR2 SVGIG (reference sequence). The germline V and J ends were trimmed by 0 bases and 6 bases, with 9 bases remaining between them. In nucleotides, the CDR3 is TGTGCCTGGAGTGTAGTTGGGTCCGAGCAGTACTTC. Translated, it gives CAWSVVGSEQYF. Together with reference TRBV30 and TRBJ2-7, the CDR3 gives the full variable domain: SQTIHQWPATLVQPVGSPLSLECTVEGTSNPNLYWYRQAAGRGLQLLFYSVGIGQISSEVPQNLSASRPQDRQFILSSKKLLLSDSGFYLCAWSVVGSEQYFGPGTRLTVT.

The rearrangement joins TRBV7-9 to TRBJ1-2; TRBD1 might be the D (5 bases). The CDR3 consists of 14 residues. Per germline, CDR1 SEHNR and CDR2 FQNEAQ (reference sequence). V was clipped by 7 bases and J by 3 bases, with 15 bases between them. The CDR3 sequence is CASTFGANDYGYTF. CDR3 bases: TGTGCCAGCACCTTCGGGGCGAACGACTATGGCTACACCTTC.

The V gene is TRBV2, the J gene TRBJ2-1; 10 nucleotides agree with TRBD2. J gave up 3 bases and V 6 bases, and 5 bases lay outside the gene matches. The CDR3 is 15 residues long. Per the germline V gene, CDR1 is SNHLY and CDR2 is FYNNEI. The CDR3 reads CASRMGLANYNEQFF. CDR3 DNA sequence: TGTGCCAGCAGGATGGGACTAGCGAACTACAATGAGCAGTTCTTC.

The chain links TRBV10-3 to TRBJ2-7; 9 nucleotides agree with TRBD2. The CDR3 sequence is 15 residues long. CDR1 and CDR2 from the germline V gene are ENHRY and SYGVKD. The ends lost 3 bases at V and 7 bases at J; junction bases unmatched: 10. DNA for the CDR3: TGTGCCATCAGTGATTCCGCGGGAGGGCCGCGGGAGCAGTACTTC. Protein: CAISDSAGGPREQYF.

The chain is built from TRBV27 and TRBJ1-1; 8 bases agree with TRBD1. This CDR3 comprises 18 residues. The V and J ends lost 3 bases and 6 bases, in that order; junction bases with no gene match: 18. Germline CDR1 and CDR2: MNHEY and SMNVEV (reference sequence). CDR3 sequence reads: CASSFTTITDRGYSEAFF. CDR3 DNA sequence: TGTGCCAGCAGTTTCACGACCATAACCGACAGGGGATATTCTGAAGCTTTCTTT.

This chain links TRBV9 with TRBJ2-1, with 7 positions matching TRBD2. V dropped 0 bases and J dropped 8; count of bases not matched to a gene: 8. CDR3 length equals 15 residues. CDR1 and CDR2 (germline): SGDLS, YYNGEE. This CDR3 reads CASSVGAGERDEQFF. DNA for the CDR3: TGTGCCAGCAGCGTAGGGGCGGGAGAGCGGGATGAGCAGTTCTTC. Complete variable domain (other parts from reference TRBV9 and TRBJ2-1): DSGVTQTPKHLITATGQRVTLRCSPRSGDLSVYWYQQSLDQGLQFLIQYYNGEERAKGNILERFSAQQFPDLHSELNLSSLELGDSALYFCASSVGAGERDEQFFGPGTRLTVL.

The genes are TRBV14 and TRBJ1-2, with 8 bases fitting TRBD1. J lost 8 bases, V lost 1 base, and 9 bases had no gene match. This CDR3 spans 15 amino acids. From germline, CDR1 is SGHDN and CDR2 FVKESK. Written as DNA, the CDR3 is TGTGCCAGCAGCCAAGTTTTGGAGGGGACAGGCGGCTACACCTTC. It yields the protein CASSQVLEGTGGYTF.

J is TRBJ2-1 and V is TRBV7-2; 8 nucleotides align to TRBD2. CDR1 is SGHTA, CDR2 FQGNSA, per germline. CDR3 size: 16 residues. The V gene end was trimmed by 5 bases and the J gene end by 0 bases; junction bases not matched to a gene: 6. The CDR3 sequence is CASSQSGTSSYNEQFF. DNA of the CDR3: TGTGCCAGCAGCCAATCCGGGACTAGCTCCTACAATGAGCAGTTCTTC.

The V and J genes are TRBV18 and TRBJ2-1, with 14 bases fitting TRBD2. This CDR3 spans 16 amino acids. J was trimmed by 9 bases and V by 0 bases; bases with no gene match: 4. Germline CDR1 KGHSH, CDR2 LQKENI. The CDR3 DNA reads TGTGCCAGCTCACCACCGACTAGCGGGGGGGTTGGTGAGCAGTTCTTC. Residues: CASSPPTSGGVGEQFF. Filled out from reference TRBV18 and TRBJ2-1, the complete variable domain reads NAGVMQNPRHLVRRRGQEARLRCSPMKGHSHVYWYRQLPEEGLKFMVYLQKENIIDESGMPKERFSAEFPKEGPSILRIQQVVRGDSAAYFCASSPPTSGGVGEQFFGPGTRLTVL.

This sequence joins TRBV30 and TRBJ2-4, with D possibly being TRBD1 (6 bases). CDR3 length: 14 residues. Germline CDR1 is GTSNPN and CDR2 is SVGIG (reference sequence). V lost 0 bases and J lost 8, with 14 bases in between. The CDR3 loop reads CAWSVVGAGDIQYF. As DNA, the CDR3 is TGTGCCTGGAGTGTAGTGGGGGCCGGCGACATTCAGTACTTC.

This clone was counted a few times. The J gene is TRBJ2-7, the V gene TRBV2, with D hard to call. Germline V gives CDR1 SNHLY, CDR2 FYNNEI. The CDR3 spans 12 residues. V was cut by 10 bases and J by 9 bases, with 19 bases left in between. The CDR3 loop is CATELEIGLQYF. The CDR3 DNA reads as TGTGCCACGGAACTTGAAATTGGATTGCAGTACTTC. Looking up the rest from reference TRBV2 and TRBJ2-7 gives the full variable domain: EPEVTQTPSHQVTQMGQEVILRCVPISNHLYFYWYRQILGQKVEFLVSFYNNEISEKSEIFDDQFSVERPDGSNFTLKIRSTKLEDSAMYFCATELEIGLQYFGPGTRLTVT.

CDR3 loop: CASSPDSPNTGELFF. CDR3 nucleotides: TGTGCCAGCTCCCCAGACTCGCCGAACACCGGGGAGCTGTTTTTT. The V and J genes are TRBV18 and TRBJ2-2; D call uncertain. V gave up 6 bases and J gave up 0 bases, with 11 bases separating them. Germline V gives CDR1 KGHSH, CDR2 LQKENI. The CDR3 runs 15 residues.

The chain employs TRBV7-2 and TRBJ2-7; the D gene is possibly TRBD2 (6 bases). V lost 2 bases and J lost 5, with 13 bases in between. In germline, CDR1 is SGHTA, CDR2 FQGNSA. This CDR3 is 14 amino acids long. CDR3: CASSLSGPRNEQYF. The CDR3 DNA sequence: TGTGCCAGCAGCTTAAGCGGGCCAAGGAACGAGCAGTACTTC.

This CDR3 reads CASSGTRGTQYF. The DNA for the CDR3 is TGTGCCAGCAGCGGGACCCGGGGGACCCAGTACTTC. V and J are TRBV2 and TRBJ2-5, with D possibly called TRBD1 or TRBD2 (5 bases each). Trimming removed 6 bases from V and 7 bases from J, with 12 bases in between. In germline, CDR1 is SNHLY, CDR2 FYNNEI. The CDR3 loop spans 12 amino acids. The variable domain in full, with the rest retrieved from reference TRBV2 and TRBJ2-5, is EPEVTQTPSHQVTQMGQEVILRCVPISNHLYFYWYRQILGQKVEFLVSFYNNEISEKSEIFDDQFSVERPDGSNFTLKIRSTKLEDSAMYFCASSGTRGTQYFGPGTRLLVL.

This clone rates as medium-sized. The chain has TRBV19 and TRBJ1-2; D gene unclear. V dropped 10 bases and J dropped 6 bases, with 9 bases sitting between them. This CDR3 comprises 10 residues. Per the germline V gene, CDR1 is LNHDA and CDR2 is SQIVND (reference sequence). CDR3 region: CATQFDGYTF. In nucleotides, the CDR3 is TGTGCCACCCAATTTGATGGCTACACCTTC. Variable domain in full (rest from reference TRBV19 and TRBJ1-2): DGGITQSPKYLFRKEGQNVTLSCEQNLNHDAMYWYRQDPGQGLRLIYYSQIVNDFQKGDIAEGYSVSREKKESFPLTVTSAQKNPTAFYLCATQFDGYTFGSGTRLTVV.

This rearrangement joins TRBV11-3 to TRBJ2-1; D is perhaps TRBD2 (7 bases). The ends were cut back, 4 bases at V and 8 bases at J, with 21 bases in the middle. Germline V lookup: CDR1 SGHNT, CDR2 YENEEA. The CDR3 runs to 16 residues. CDR3 in amino acids: CASSYSRGPVVDEQFF. In DNA, the CDR3 is TGTGCCAGCAGCTACTCGCGGGGGCCTGTGGTCGATGAGCAGTTCTTC. The full variable domain, its missing parts supplied by reference TRBV11-3 and TRBJ2-1, is EAGVVQSPRYKIIEKKQPVAFWCNPISGHNTLYWYLQNLGQGPELLIRYENEEAVDDSQLPKDRFSAERLKGVDSTLKIQPAELGDSAVYLCASSYSRGPVVDEQFFGPGTRLTVL.

This rearrangement joins TRBV5-1 to TRBJ2-6; D call uncertain. The CDR3 covers 15 residues. The germline CDR1 and CDR2 sequences are SGHRS and YFSETQ. Trimming removed 4 bases from V and 0 bases from J, with 8 bases in between. Written as DNA, the CDR3 is TGCGCCAGCAGCCCTCAGACCTCTGGGGCCAACGTCCTGACTTTC. Amino acid sequence: CASSPQTSGANVLTF.

CDR3 loop: CASTDRIYTDTQYF. The DNA of the CDR3 is TGTGCCAGCACCGACAGAATTTACACAGATACGCAGTATTTT. V gene TRBV7-9 combines with J gene TRBJ2-3, with D possibly matching TRBD1 (5 bases). The CDR3 covers 14 residues. Germline-derived CDR1 and CDR2 are SEHNR and FQNEAQ (reference sequence). The V and J ends lost 7 bases and 2 bases respectively, with 13 bases between them.

The chain carries TRBV19 and TRBJ2-3, with a tentative D call TRBD2 (5 bases). CDR1 is LNHDA, CDR2 SQIVND, per germline (reference sequence). Trimming cost V 5 bases and J 1 base, with 13 bases left between them. This CDR3 has 15 residues. The CDR3 is CASSWGGSGTDTQYF. The CDR3 DNA sequence: TGTGCCAGTAGTTGGGGTGGTAGCGGCACAGATACGCAGTATTTT.